Sequencing of this T cell receptor (beta chain) was carried out in a study of T cell repertoires in cytomegalovirus infection. Study summary: Based on public TCR beta signatures, there were indications of CMV infection and of a matching HLA type. Notes on the study in general: There were HLA-C-restricted CMV-specific TCR beta clonotypes dominating the ex vivo response. Summed frequency of shared TCR beta families picked out CMV carriers who also had the relevant HLA.

Note on this clonotype: Its antigen is still unknown.

Per the germline V gene, CDR1 is SQVTM and CDR2 is ANQGSEA. V was cut by 2 bases and J by 0 bases, with 7 bases left in between. This CDR3 is 13 amino acids long. One entry per CDR3 protein, called by TCRdb with MiXCR from the reads. The sample has 250,000 to 300,000 distinct CDR3 sequences; around 25% are singletons. Sequencing was done on a sample of PBMCs. V usage is TRBV29-1 and J usage is TRBJ1-1; unclear D gene. The clonotype comes from a human donor in good health (CMV status not recorded). Some clones in this sample may be carry-over from other donors' samples. CDR3 bases: TGCAGCGTTGAACTGGACCTGAACACTGAAGCTTTCTTT. It encodes CSVELDLNTEAFF.